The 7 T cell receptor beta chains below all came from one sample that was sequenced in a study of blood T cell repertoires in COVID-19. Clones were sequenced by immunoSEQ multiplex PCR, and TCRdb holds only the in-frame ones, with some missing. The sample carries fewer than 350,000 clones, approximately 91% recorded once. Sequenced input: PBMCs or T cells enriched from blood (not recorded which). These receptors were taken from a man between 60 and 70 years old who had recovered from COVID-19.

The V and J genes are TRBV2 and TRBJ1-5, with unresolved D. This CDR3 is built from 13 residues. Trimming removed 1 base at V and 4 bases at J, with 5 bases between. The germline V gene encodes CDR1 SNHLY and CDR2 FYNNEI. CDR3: CASSEGPNQPQHF. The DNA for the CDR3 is TGTGCCAGCAGTGAAGGTCCTAATCAGCCCCAGCATTTT.

CDR3 DNA: TGTGCCAGCAGCTCCTGGACAGTCCAAGAGACCCAGTACTTC. This codes for CASSSWTVQETQYF. This rearrangement joins TRBV5-4 to TRBJ2-5; a possible D gene is TRBD1 (6 bases). The germline V gene encodes CDR1 SGHNT and CDR2 YYREEE (reference sequence). The length of the CDR3 is 14 residues. Trimming removed 3 bases at V and 1 base at J, with 10 bases between.

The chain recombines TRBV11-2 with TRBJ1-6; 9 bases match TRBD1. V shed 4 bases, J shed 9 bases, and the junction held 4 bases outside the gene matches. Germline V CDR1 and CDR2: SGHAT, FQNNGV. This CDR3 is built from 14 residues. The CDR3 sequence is CASSWDRESSPLHF. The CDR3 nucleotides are TGTGCCAGCAGCTGGGACAGGGAAAGTTCACCCCTCCACTTT. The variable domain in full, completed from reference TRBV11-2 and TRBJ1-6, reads EAGVAQSPRYKIIEKRQSVAFWCNPISGHATLYWYQQILGQGPKLLIQFQNNGVVDDSQLPKDRFSAERLKGVDSTLKIQPAKLEDSAVYLCASSWDRESSPLHFGNGTRLTVT.

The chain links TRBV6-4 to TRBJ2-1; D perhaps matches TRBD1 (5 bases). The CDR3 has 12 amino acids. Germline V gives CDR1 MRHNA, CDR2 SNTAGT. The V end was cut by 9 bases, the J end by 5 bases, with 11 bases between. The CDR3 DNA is TGTGCCAGTATTCAGGGAAACAATGAGCAGTTCTTC. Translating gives CASIQGNNEQFF.

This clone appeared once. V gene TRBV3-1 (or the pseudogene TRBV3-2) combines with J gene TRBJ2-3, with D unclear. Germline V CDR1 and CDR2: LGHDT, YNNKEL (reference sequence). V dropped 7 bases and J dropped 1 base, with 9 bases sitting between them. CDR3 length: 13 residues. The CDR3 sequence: CASNLRGTDTQYF. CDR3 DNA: TGTGCCAGCAACCTCCGGGGCACAGATACGCAGTATTTT.

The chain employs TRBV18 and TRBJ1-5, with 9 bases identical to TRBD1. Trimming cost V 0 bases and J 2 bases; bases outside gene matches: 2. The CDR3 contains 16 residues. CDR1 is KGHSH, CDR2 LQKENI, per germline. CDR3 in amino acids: CASSPPRTGGNQPQHF. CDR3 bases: TGTGCCAGCTCACCACCAAGGACAGGGGGCAATCAGCCCCAGCATTTT. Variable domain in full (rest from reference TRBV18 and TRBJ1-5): NAGVMQNPRHLVRRRGQEARLRCSPMKGHSHVYWYRQLPEEGLKFMVYLQKENIIDESGMPKERFSAEFPKEGPSILRIQQVVRGDSAAYFCASSPPRTGGNQPQHFGDGTRLSIL.

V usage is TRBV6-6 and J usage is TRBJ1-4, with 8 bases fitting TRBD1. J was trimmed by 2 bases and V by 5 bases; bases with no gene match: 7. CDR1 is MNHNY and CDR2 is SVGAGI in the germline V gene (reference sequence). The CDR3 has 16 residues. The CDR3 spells CASSNTGGHTNEKLFF. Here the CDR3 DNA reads TGTGCCAGCAGTAACACAGGGGGGCATACTAATGAAAAACTGTTTTTT.